The sequence of this TCR beta chain was determined in a study of T cells in tumors after PD-1 blockade (dated by TCRdb to the late 2010s). Describing the broader study: Exclusion criteria were prior checkpoint blockade, use of systemic immunosuppressants, or recent radiotherapy or other anti-cancer therapy within 4 weeks. Paired single-cell RNA and TCR sequencing was performed on site-matched tumors from BCC or SCC patients before and after anti-PD-1 therapy. On average, peripheral blood samples had approximately 120,000 TCR templates (range about 24,679-290,000) and under 40,000 unique clonotypes. RECIST version 1.1 was used to assess clinical response. To compare clonotypes in blood versus tumor, bulk TCR sequencing was run on fewer than 11 peripheral blood samples drawn from a few patients. Patients received pembrolizumab 200 mg every 3 weeks or cemiplimab 350 mg every 2 weeks. Some patients also continued taking vismodegib 150 mg daily during anti-PD-1 treatment. Study-wide conclusions, independent of this receptor: The source of novel T cell clones was not identified and could include lymphoid organs or rare unexpanded clones within the tumor or its periphery. Roughly 41% of the TCR clonotypes from tumors also showed up in blood, and some novel exhausted tumor clones were present in pre-treatment blood, which suggests peripheral recruitment.

The immunoSEQ platform was used to carry out deep TCRbeta sequencing. As for the authors' bioinformatics: For further analysis, only productive rearrangements were exported out of the immunoSEQ Analyzer. T cell phenotypes were assigned to bulk TCRbeta clonotypes by matching the clonotypes to single-cell RNA+TCR-seq clones with the same TCRbeta sequence. Clone enrichment in tumor was computed as tumor frequency divided by PBMC frequency from bulk TCR sequencing. TCRs were grouped by GLIPH into specificity groups, defined as clusters of distinct TCRs likely recognizing common antigens via shared CDR3 motifs. Not all clones reach the TCRdb copy of this immuneACCESS table, which keeps in-frame sequences only. Checked studies attribute under half of the gap to unresolved V genes and leave the rest unexplained. That table supplies the V and J calls and clone size; D and trimming were determined from the DNA. Here the sample has tens of thousands of clones; around 78% occur a single time. The ten most abundant clones make up 38% of the sample.

Reading the germline V gene gives CDR1 LGHNA and CDR2 YSLEER. Trimming takes 2 bases from V and 2 bases from J, and the germline ends sit 10 bases apart. Including cysteine and phenylalanine, the CDR3 has 15 amino acids. Just the 45-base CDR3 DNA is kept, in frame starting at base 1. The sample's time point label, decoded: before anti-PD-1 therapy. Genomic DNA extracted from tumor biopsies or peripheral blood was used for bulk TCRbeta sequencing, with input ranging from about 616 ng to 6,500 ng. Every patient was a poor candidate for surgical resection and had histologically proven advanced or metastatic basal or squamous cell carcinoma. Of the approximately twelve patients making up the basal cell carcinoma cohort, several underwent bulk tumor TCR sequencing. Comments on this clone: Its antigen is unknown. Base qualities are not provided; no much larger clone lies one nucleotide away.

The source is a human donor with basal cell carcinoma. Source: PBMCs, taken before anti-PD-1 treatment. Recombination linked TRBV4-3 to TRBJ1-3; 6 matching bases give a weak D call of TRBD1. CDR3 loop: CASSQLSGAGNTIYF. The nucleotide sequence reads TGCGCCAGCAGCCAATTATCAGGGGCTGGAAACACCATATATTTT.